The 9 T cell receptor beta chains listed next were all sequenced from one sample in a study of cytomegalovirus exposure and HLA in healthy donors. Here immunoSEQ multiplex PCR was the method, and the copy in TCRdb shows in-frame clones only, minus some. The sample yields some 310,000 clones, 70% to 90% seen once. Source material: PBMCs. Source of these receptors: a man aged 25-45 years in good health and CMV-seronegative.

The V and J genes are TRBV7-6 and TRBJ2-1; D may be TRBD1 (6 bases). The CDR3 has 16 residues. V lost 5 bases and J 0 bases, leaving 14 bases between the germline ends. The germline CDR1 and CDR2 sequences are SGHVS and FNYEAQ. CDR3: CASSRRQASSYNEQFF. CDR3 nucleotides: TGTGCCAGCAGCAGACGACAGGCGAGCTCCTACAATGAGCAGTTCTTC.

This rearrangement joins TRBV2 to TRBJ2-7; a weak D match, TRBD1 (5 bases). V was clipped by 4 bases and J by 1 base, with 11 bases between them. The CDR3 length is 14 residues. Looked up from germline, CDR1 is SNHLY and CDR2 is FYNNEI. For the CDR3, the DNA is TGTGCCAGCAGTGGCCTAGGGGATTCCTACGAGCAGTACTTC. It codes for CASSGLGDSYEQYF. The variable domain in full, with the rest retrieved from reference TRBV2 and TRBJ2-7, is EPEVTQTPSHQVTQMGQEVILRCVPISNHLYFYWYRQILGQKVEFLVSFYNNEISEKSEIFDDQFSVERPDGSNFTLKIRSTKLEDSAMYFCASSGLGDSYEQYFGPGTRLTVT.

This clone was observed once. The CDR3: CASNTPEWGRGETQYF. CDR3 nucleotide sequence: TGTGCCAGCAACACTCCGGAATGGGGGAGGGGGGAGACCCAGTACTTC. This rearrangement joins TRBV11-2 to TRBJ2-5, with a weak D call TRBD2 (7 bases). CDR3 size: 16 residues. Germline-derived CDR1 and CDR2 are SGHAT and FQNNGV. The germline V and J ends were trimmed by 7 bases and 5 bases, with 23 bases remaining between them.

The chain is built from TRBV9 and TRBJ2-1; 10 bases match TRBD2. The CDR3 is 17 residues long. The J segment lost 3 bases and the V segment lost 0 bases, leaving 6 bases of the junction unmatched. Germline-derived CDR1 and CDR2 are SGDLS and YYNGEE. The CDR3 here is CASSVEFERGGYNEQFF. The CDR3 region has the DNA TGTGCCAGCAGCGTAGAGTTCGAGCGGGGGGGCTACAATGAGCAGTTCTTC.

The V and J genes are TRBV7-6 and TRBJ1-1; D perhaps matches TRBD1 (6 bases). The CDR3 spans 15 residues. Trimming left V 1 base short and J 4 bases short, with 13 bases between. The germline CDR1 and CDR2 sequences are SGHVS and FNYEAQ. Here the CDR3 reads CASSLVGGGGTEAFF. The CDR3 DNA follows: TGTGCCAGCAGCTTAGTCGGAGGGGGGGGCACTGAAGCTTTCTTT.

V and J are TRBV7-2 and TRBJ2-1; D call uncertain. The CDR3 runs to 11 residues. Trimming took off 2 bases at V and 10 bases at J, with 6 bases between the two ends. CDR1 is SGHTA and CDR2 is FQGNSA in the germline V gene. This CDR3 is CASSLLVEQFF. CDR3 DNA: TGTGCCAGCAGCTTATTAGTCGAGCAGTTCTTC.

This chain uses TRBV4-3 with TRBJ1-5; D may be TRBD1 (6 bases). Germline values: CDR1 LGHNA, CDR2 YSLEER. The V and J ends lost 3 bases and 9 bases respectively, with 18 bases between them. The CDR3 spans 15 residues. The CDR3 protein is CASSQEGGALWPQHF. CDR3 coding DNA: TGCGCCAGCAGCCAGGAAGGGGGGGCCCTTTGGCCCCAGCATTTT.

Only one count was recorded for this clone. V and J are TRBV6-5 and TRBJ2-7; unclear D gene. The CDR3 is made up of 14 amino acids. V lost 0 bases and J lost 1, with 7 bases in between. Germline assignment: CDR1 MNHEY and CDR2 SVGAGI. As DNA, the CDR3 is TGTGCCAGCAGTTACTCTTCCTATTCCTACGAGCAGTACTTC. Its protein product is CASSYSSYSYEQYF.

The chain links TRBV5-6 to TRBJ2-1; possibly TRBD2 for D (6 bases). Germline lookup yields CDR1 SGHDT and CDR2 YYEEEE. The germline V and J ends were trimmed by 6 bases and 5 bases, with 18 bases remaining between them. The CDR3 totals 15 residues. This CDR3 reads CASTSWGTFDNEQFF. CDR3 bases: TGTGCCAGCACCAGCTGGGGGACTTTCGACAATGAGCAGTTCTTC. Together with reference TRBV5-6 and TRBJ2-1, the CDR3 gives the full variable domain: DAGVTQSPTHLIKTRGQQVTLRCSPKSGHDTVSWYQQALGQGPQFIFQYYEEEERQRGNFPDRFSGHQFPNYSSELNVNALLLGDSALYLCASTSWGTFDNEQFFGPGTRLTVL.